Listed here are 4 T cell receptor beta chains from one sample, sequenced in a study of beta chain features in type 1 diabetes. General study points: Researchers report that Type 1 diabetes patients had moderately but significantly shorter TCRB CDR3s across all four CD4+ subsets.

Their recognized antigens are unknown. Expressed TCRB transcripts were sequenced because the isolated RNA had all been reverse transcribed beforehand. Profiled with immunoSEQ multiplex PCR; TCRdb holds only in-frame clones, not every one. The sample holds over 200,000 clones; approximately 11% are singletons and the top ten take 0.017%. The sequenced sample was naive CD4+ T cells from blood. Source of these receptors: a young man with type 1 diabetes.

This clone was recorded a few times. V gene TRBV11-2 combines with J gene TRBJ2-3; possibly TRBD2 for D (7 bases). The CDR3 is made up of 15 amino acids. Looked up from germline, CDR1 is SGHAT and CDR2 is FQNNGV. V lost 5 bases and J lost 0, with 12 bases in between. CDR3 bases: TGTGCCAGCAGCCGCGGGGGCCCTAGCACAGATACGCAGTATTTT. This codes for CASSRGGPSTDTQYF.

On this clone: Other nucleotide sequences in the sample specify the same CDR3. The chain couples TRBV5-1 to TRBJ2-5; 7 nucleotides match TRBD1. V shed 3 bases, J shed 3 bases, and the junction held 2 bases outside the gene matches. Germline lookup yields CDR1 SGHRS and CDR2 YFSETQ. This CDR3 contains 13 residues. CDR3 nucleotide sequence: TGCGCCAGCAGCTCCGGGACAGAAGAGACCCAGTACTTC. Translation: CASSSGTEETQYF.

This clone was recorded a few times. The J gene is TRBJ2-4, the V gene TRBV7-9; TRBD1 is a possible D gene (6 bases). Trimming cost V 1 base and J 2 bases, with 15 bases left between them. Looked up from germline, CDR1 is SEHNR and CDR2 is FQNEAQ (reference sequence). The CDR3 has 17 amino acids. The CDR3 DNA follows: TGTGCCAGCAGCTTAGGTTGGCAGGGGAACACCAAAAACATTCAGTACTTC. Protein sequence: CASSLGWQGNTKNIQYF.

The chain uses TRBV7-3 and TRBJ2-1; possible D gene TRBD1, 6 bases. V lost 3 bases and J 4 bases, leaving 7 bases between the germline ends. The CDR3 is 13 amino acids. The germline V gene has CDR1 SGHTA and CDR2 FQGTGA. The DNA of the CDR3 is TGTGCCAGCAGCTTTGGACAGTACAATGAGCAGTTCTTC. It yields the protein CASSFGQYNEQFF.